This TCR beta chain stems from a study of CD8 T cells in ankylosing spondylitis. In the case of this clonotype: Its antigen is unknown.

Findings of the study overall: Certain motif variants had earlier appeared in reactive arthritis synovial fluid and blood. Ankylosing spondylitis blood seemed to carry a telltale TCR beta motif made of seven or eight highly homologous variants.

TCRdb used MiXCR to reprocess the 5' RACE reads, holding one entry per CDR3 protein. The table lists roughly 400,000 distinct CDR3 sequences, about a fifth of them singletons. Germline CDR1 reads SQVTM; CDR2 reads ANQGSEA. The CDR3 contains 15 residues. V was cut by 6 bases and J by 0 bases, with 15 bases left in between. V gene TRBV29-1 combines with J gene TRBJ2-1, with D perhaps matching TRBD2 (5 bases). This clonotype originated in a male donor with ankylosing spondylitis. The sample comprised blood, either unsorted or a sorted T cell fraction (not recorded which). CDR3 nucleotide sequence: TGCAGCGTAGGACTCAGCGTAAGCTCCTACAATGAGCAGTTCTTC. Translating it yields CSVGLSVSSYNEQFF.